This T cell receptor (beta chain) was sequenced in a study of blood T cell repertoires in COVID-19. Study-wide background: Both acute and convalescent COVID-19 samples were obtained from the United States, Italy and Spain. Sample material is recorded as cDNA or gDNA derived from T cells, B-cell-depleted T cells, or PBMCs.

Germline V gene data show CDR1 as SGHRS and CDR2 as YFSETQ. V lost 4 bases, J lost 3 bases, and 14 bases lay in between. There are 14 residues in the CDR3. One Seattle source followed patients from active infection through their disease course. This clone was observed a few times. In the original analysis: The assay estimated nucleated cells by amplifying reference gene primers. Sequenced by immunoSEQ multiplex PCR; TCRdb stores in-frame clones only, minus some. The DNA was the basis for D and trimming; V, J and clone size are from that table. The table shows some 60,000 clones, with about 83% occurring only once.

This sequence was found in a man between 50 and 59 years old with COVID-19, enrolled during active disease. V gene TRBV5-1 combines with J gene TRBJ2-7; tentatively, D is TRBD2 (7 bases). Sequenced: peripheral blood. The CDR3 DNA sequence: TGCGCCAGCAGCCTTAGGGGGGGCCTCTACGAGCAGTACTTC. It translates to CASSLRGGLYEQYF.